The T cell receptor beta chain described here comes from a study of CD8 T cells in Susac syndrome. After removal of 5 bases from V and 4 bases from J, the junction contained 10 bases not matched to a gene. The germline gives CDR1 SEHNR, CDR2 FQNEAQ (reference sequence). The CDR3 is made up of 15 amino acids. Matched for age and sex, the controls were healthy donors. An input of roughly 0.5 to 1 ug of RNA was subjected to reverse transcription using random hexamers. In TCRdb, the immunoSEQ multiplex PCR reads were re-called with MiXCR into one record per CDR3 protein. The sample holds approximately 120,000 distinct CDR3 sequences, 85% to 95% seen once.

Input material: CD8+ T cells from PBMCs. The receptor's source is a human donor in good health. The chain links TRBV7-9 to TRBJ2-5; 7 nucleotides align to TRBD2. The CDR3 nucleotides are TGTGCCAGCAGCCTAGGGCTTGGCGGGGGAGAGACCCAGTACTTC. It specifies CASSLGLGGGETQYF.